A selection of T cell receptor beta chains follows, all from one sample in a study of cytomegalovirus exposure and HLA in healthy donors. TCRdb's table, derived via immunoSEQ multiplex PCR, lists solely in-frame clones and lacks some. The table records under 200,000 clones, about 12% of them present only once. Specimen: PBMCs. Receptors were obtained from a man aged 50-60 years in good health and CMV-seropositive. Both conserved end residues are part of each CDR3. D genes are given only for firm matches. Expanded clones get a size class; other rows say once, few or many, or leave the size out.

clone_size,v_call,d_call,j_call,cdr3_aa,cdr3_nt
few,TRBV10-3,TRBD1,TRBJ1-2,CAISESPNPAGGNYGYTF,TGTGCCATCAGTGAGTCGCCCAACCCGGCAGGGGGCAACTATGGCTACACCTTC
.,TRBV29-1,TRBD1,TRBJ2-6,CSAPGTVFSGANVLTF,TGCAGCGCGCCCGGGACAGTCTTCTCTGGGGCCAACGTCCTGACTTTC
.,TRBV4-2,.,TRBJ2-2,CASSQVGQGSGLATNTGELFF,TGTGCCAGCAGCCAAGTGGGCCAGGGATCAGGGTTGGCTACAAACACCGGGGAGCTGTTTTTT
few,TRBV30,.,TRBJ1-5,CAWSVGGSNQPQHF,TGTGCCTGGAGTGTCGGCGGTAGCAATCAGCCCCAGCATTTT
.,TRBV6-5,TRBD2,TRBJ2-2,CASSSQGLVSGELFF,TGTGCCAGCAGTTCACAAGGACTAGTATCCGGGGAGCTGTTTTTT
few,TRBV30,.,TRBJ2-1,CAWRWAGSYNEQFF,TGTGCCTGGCGATGGGCGGGCTCCTACAATGAGCAGTTCTTC
few,TRBV28,.,TRBJ1-5,CASSSRLGYQPQHF,TGTGCCAGCAGTTCCCGACTTGGGTATCAGCCCCAGCATTTT
few,TRBV6-4,TRBD1,TRBJ2-1,CASSATGDEQFF,TGTGCCAGCAGTGCCACAGGGGATGAGCAGTTCTTC
once,TRBV10-1,TRBD1,TRBJ1-3,CASTWDRERNTIYF,TGCGCCAGCACCTGGGACAGGGAGAGAAACACCATATATTTT
.,TRBV5-4,.,TRBJ1-6,CASSLEWGDNSPLHF,TGTGCCAGCAGCTTGGAGTGGGGAGATAATTCACCCCTCCACTTT
few,TRBV11-3,.,TRBJ1-2,CASSGTENSRANYGYTF,TGTGCCAGCAGCGGAACGGAAAACTCTAGAGCTAACTATGGCTACACCTTC
.,TRBV7-8,.,TRBJ2-3,CASSLRRGNTDTQYF,TGTGCCAGCAGCCTTCGGCGGGGTAACACAGATACGCAGTATTTT
few,TRBV6-5,TRBD1,TRBJ1-2,CASSYPDRPNYGYTF,TGTGCCAGCAGTTACCCGGACAGGCCTAACTATGGCTACACCTTC
few,TRBV2,.,TRBJ1-5,CASSVLGSNQPQHF,TGTGCCAGCAGTGTTCTAGGGAGTAATCAGCCCCAGCATTTT
.,TRBV13,TRBD2,TRBJ2-1,CASSPGFTTSGGLSYNEQFF,TGTGCCAGCAGCCCCGGATTTACGACTAGCGGGGGGCTCTCCTACAATGAGCAGTTCTTC
.,TRBV13,.,TRBJ2-1,CASSLVRGNEQFF,TGTGCCAGCAGCTTGGTACGGGGCAATGAGCAGTTCTTC
.,TRBV7-9,.,TRBJ1-1,CASSLEANTEAFF,TGTGCCAGCAGCTTAGAAGCGAACACTGAAGCTTTCTTT
few,TRBV7-8,.,TRBJ1-5,CASSLARSGNQPQHF,TGTGCCAGCAGCTTAGCGCGGTCTGGCAATCAGCCCCAGCATTTT
.,TRBV9,TRBD1,TRBJ1-4,CASSVTGVGKLFF,TGTGCCAGCAGCGTCACAGGGGTAGGAAAACTGTTTTTT
.,TRBV14,TRBD1,TRBJ1-1,CASSQDLGQTKAFF,TGTGCCAGCAGCCAAGATTTGGGACAGACGAAAGCTTTCTTT
.,TRBV14,TRBD1,TRBJ2-5,CASSPLTDRGQETQYF,TGTGCCAGCAGCCCACTCACGGACAGGGGCCAAGAGACCCAGTACTTC
few,TRBV5-6,TRBD1,TRBJ1-5,CASSRRDRGNQPQHF,TGTGCCAGCAGCCGAAGGGACAGGGGGAATCAGCCCCAGCATTTT
.,TRBV7-2,.,TRBJ2-3,CASSLDGGHPSSTDTQYF,TGTGCCAGCAGCTTAGATGGGGGACACCCGTCTAGCACAGATACGCAGTATTTT
.,TRBV5-8,.,TRBJ1-1,CASSHRVIHTEAFF,TGTGCCAGCAGTCACAGGGTTATACACACTGAAGCTTTCTTT
.,TRBV11-3,.,TRBJ2-2,CASSPAPAGELFF,TGTGCCAGCAGCCCCGCCCCAGCCGGGGAGCTGTTTTTT
.,TRBV5-6,.,TRBJ2-6,CASSYGQKSGANVLTF,TGTGCCAGCAGCTACGGACAGAAATCTGGGGCCAACGTCCTGACTTTC
few,TRBV18,TRBD1,TRBJ1-1,CASSPRGTGETEAFF,TGTGCCAGCTCACCACGGGGGACAGGGGAGACTGAAGCTTTCTTT
few,TRBV6-6,TRBD2,TRBJ2-3,CASRGTSGSTDTQYF,TGTGCCAGCAGGGGAACTAGCGGAAGCACAGATACGCAGTATTTT
few,TRBV5-4,.,TRBJ2-7,CASSLDRAYEQYF,TGTGCCAGCAGCTTGGACAGAGCCTACGAGCAGTACTTC
.,TRBV6-5,.,TRBJ1-1,CASTIGGNTEAFF,TGTGCCAGCACCATCGGCGGGAACACTGAAGCTTTCTTT
.,TRBV18,.,TRBJ1-1,CASSPILGNTEAFF,TGTGCCAGCTCACCAATACTAGGGAACACTGAAGCTTTCTTT
.,TRBV4-1,TRBD2,TRBJ2-5,CASSQTSGDNQETQYF,TGCGCCAGCAGCCAAACTAGCGGGGACAACCAAGAGACCCAGTACTTC
few,TRBV6-4,TRBD2,TRBJ2-3,CASSSSGGTSDTQYF,TGTGCCAGCAGTTCTAGCGGGGGGACCTCAGATACGCAGTATTTT
few,TRBV9,.,TRBJ1-5,CASSVAGREDQPQHF,TGTGCCAGCAGCGTAGCTGGCAGGGAGGATCAGCCCCAGCATTTT
.,TRBV5-4,TRBD1,TRBJ1-2,CASSHGQGGYGYTF,TGTGCCAGCAGCCACGGGCAGGGGGGCTATGGCTACACCTTC
few,TRBV4-2,TRBD1,TRBJ1-5,CASSQGDRGHDQPQHF,TGTGCCAGCAGCCAAGGGGACAGGGGGCATGATCAGCCCCAGCATTTT
few,TRBV2,.,TRBJ2-5,CASSLRQTQETQYF,TGTGCCAGCAGCCTTAGACAGACTCAAGAGACCCAGTACTTC
few,TRBV27,.,TRBJ2-1,CASSFEGGDEQFF,TGTGCCAGCAGTTTTGAGGGGGGGGACGAGCAGTTCTTC
few,TRBV5-5,.,TRBJ2-2,CASSGERLSTGELFF,TGTGCCAGCAGTGGTGAACGACTGAGCACCGGGGAGCTGTTTTTT
few,TRBV4-2,TRBD1,TRBJ2-7,CASSPDRGASSYEQYF,TGTGCCAGCAGCCCGGACAGGGGCGCTAGCTCCTACGAGCAGTACTTC